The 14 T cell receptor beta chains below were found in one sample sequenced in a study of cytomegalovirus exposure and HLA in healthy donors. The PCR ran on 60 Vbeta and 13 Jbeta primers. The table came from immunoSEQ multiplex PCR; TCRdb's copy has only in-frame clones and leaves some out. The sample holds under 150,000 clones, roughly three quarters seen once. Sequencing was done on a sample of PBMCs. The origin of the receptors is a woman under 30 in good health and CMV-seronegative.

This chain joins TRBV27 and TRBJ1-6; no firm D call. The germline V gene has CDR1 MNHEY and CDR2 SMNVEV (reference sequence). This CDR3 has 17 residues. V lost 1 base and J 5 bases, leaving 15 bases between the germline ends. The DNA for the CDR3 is TGTGCCAGCAGTTTATTTGCGCCTACAGTTAATAATTCACCCCTCCACTTT. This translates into CASSLFAPTVNNSPLHF.

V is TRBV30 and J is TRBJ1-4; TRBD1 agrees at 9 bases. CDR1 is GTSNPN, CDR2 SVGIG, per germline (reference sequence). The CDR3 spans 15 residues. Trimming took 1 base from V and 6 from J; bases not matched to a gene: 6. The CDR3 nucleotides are TGTGCCTGGAGTGGGGGGACAGGGAATTATGAAAAACTGTTTTTT. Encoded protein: CAWSGGTGNYEKLFF.

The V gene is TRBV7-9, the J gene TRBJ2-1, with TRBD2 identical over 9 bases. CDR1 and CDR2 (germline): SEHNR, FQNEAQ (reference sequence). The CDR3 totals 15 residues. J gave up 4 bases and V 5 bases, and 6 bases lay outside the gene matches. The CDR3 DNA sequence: TGTGCCAGCAGCCATAGCGGGGGCGTTTACAATGAGCAGTTCTTC. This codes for CASSHSGGVYNEQFF.

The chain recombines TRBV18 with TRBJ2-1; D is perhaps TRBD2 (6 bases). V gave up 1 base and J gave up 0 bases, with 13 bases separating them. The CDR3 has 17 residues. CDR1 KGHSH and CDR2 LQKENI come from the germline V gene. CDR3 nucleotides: TGTGCCAGCTCACCACGGGCGGGGCGGGGCTCCTACAATGAGCAGTTCTTC. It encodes CASSPRAGRGSYNEQFF.

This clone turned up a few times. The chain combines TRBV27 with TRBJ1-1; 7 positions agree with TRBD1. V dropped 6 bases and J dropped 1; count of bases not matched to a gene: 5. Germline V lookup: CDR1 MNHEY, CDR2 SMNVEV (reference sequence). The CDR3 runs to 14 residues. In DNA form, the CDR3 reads TGTGCCAGCAGACCACAGGGGAAGAACACTGAAGCTTTCTTT. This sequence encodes CASRPQGKNTEAFF.

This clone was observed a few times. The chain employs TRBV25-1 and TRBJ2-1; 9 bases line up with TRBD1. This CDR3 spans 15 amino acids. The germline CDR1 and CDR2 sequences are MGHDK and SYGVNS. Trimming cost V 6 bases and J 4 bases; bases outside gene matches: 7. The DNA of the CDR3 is TGTGCCAGCAGGGGAGGGACAGGGCTGTACAATGAGCAGTTCTTC. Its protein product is CASRGGTGLYNEQFF.

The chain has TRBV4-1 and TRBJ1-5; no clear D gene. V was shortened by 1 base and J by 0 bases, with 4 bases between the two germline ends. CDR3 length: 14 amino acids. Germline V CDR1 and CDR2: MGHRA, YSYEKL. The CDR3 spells CASSQGSSNQPQHF. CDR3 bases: TGCGCCAGCAGCCAAGGGAGTAGCAATCAGCCCCAGCATTTT.

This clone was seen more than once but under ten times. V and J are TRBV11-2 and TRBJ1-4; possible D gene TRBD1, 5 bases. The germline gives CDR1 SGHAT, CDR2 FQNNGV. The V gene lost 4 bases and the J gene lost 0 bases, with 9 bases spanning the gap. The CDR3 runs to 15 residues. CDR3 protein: CASSSYRSTNEKLFF. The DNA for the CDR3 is TGTGCCAGCAGCTCCTACAGGTCAACTAATGAAAAACTGTTTTTT.

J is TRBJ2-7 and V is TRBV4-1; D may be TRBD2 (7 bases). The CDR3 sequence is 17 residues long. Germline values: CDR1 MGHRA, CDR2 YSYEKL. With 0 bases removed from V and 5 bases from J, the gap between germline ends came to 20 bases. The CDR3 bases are TGCGCCAGCAGCCAAGATTTGGGGAGGGTTAAGGGGGACGAGCAGTACTTC. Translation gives CASSQDLGRVKGDEQYF.

CDR3 protein: CASSFQGGGSYTF. In nucleotides, the CDR3 is TGTGCCAGCAGCTTCCAGGGCGGTGGGAGCTACACCTTC. The chain recombines TRBV5-5 with TRBJ1-2; a weak D match, TRBD1 (5 bases). Germline V CDR1 and CDR2: SGHKS, YYEKEE (reference sequence). This CDR3 has 13 amino acids. Trimming took off 2 bases at V and 9 bases at J, with 14 bases between the two ends.

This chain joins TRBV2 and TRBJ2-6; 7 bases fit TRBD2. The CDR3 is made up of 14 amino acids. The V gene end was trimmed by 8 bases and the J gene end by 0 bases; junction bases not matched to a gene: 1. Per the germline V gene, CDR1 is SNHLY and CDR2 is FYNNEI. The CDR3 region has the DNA TGTGCCAGCGGGAGGGGCTCTGGGGCCAACGTCCTGACTTTC. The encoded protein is CASGRGSGANVLTF.

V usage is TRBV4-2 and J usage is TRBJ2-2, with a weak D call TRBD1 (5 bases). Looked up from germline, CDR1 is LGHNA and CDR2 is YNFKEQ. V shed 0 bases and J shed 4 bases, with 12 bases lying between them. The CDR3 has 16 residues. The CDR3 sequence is CASSQDRQRGTGELFF. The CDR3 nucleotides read TGTGCCAGCAGCCAAGATCGACAGAGAGGCACCGGGGAGCTGTTTTTT.

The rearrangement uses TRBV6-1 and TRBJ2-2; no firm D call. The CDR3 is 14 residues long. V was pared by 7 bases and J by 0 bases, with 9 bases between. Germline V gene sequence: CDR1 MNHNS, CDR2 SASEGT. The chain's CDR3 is CASNIDTNTGELFF. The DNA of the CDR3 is TGTGCCAGCAACATCGACACGAACACCGGGGAGCTGTTTTTT.

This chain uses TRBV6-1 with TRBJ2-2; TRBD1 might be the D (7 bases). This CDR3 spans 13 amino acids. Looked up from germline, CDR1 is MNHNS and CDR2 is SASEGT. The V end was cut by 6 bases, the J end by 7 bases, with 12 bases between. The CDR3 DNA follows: TGTGCCAGCAGAAGACAGGGAGGCGGGGAGCTGTTTTTT. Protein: CASRRQGGGELFF.